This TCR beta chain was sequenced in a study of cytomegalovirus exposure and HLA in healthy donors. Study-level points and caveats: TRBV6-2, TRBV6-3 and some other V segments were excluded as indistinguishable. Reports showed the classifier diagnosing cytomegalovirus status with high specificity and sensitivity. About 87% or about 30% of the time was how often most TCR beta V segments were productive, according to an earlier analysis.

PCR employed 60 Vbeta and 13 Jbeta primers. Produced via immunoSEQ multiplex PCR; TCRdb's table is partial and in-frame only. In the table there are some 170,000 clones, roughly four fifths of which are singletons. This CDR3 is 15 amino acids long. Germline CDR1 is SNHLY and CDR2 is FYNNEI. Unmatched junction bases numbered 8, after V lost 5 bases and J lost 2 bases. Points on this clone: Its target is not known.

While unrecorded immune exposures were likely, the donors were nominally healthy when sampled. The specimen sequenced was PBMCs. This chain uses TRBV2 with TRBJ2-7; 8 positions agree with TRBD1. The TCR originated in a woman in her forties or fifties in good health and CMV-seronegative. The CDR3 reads CASSWTGLGTYEQYF. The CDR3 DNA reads TGTGCCAGCAGTTGGACAGGGTTGGGGACCTACGAGCAGTACTTC.